The 5 T cell receptor beta chains below all came from one sample that was sequenced in a study of shared clonotypes between healthy human individuals. Assay used: immunoSEQ multiplex PCR; TCRdb lists only in-frame clones, some missing. Among 530,000 or so clones listed, about 80% were seen once. Sequenced material: PBMCs. These receptors all stem from a woman between 40 and 55 years old in good health. Some clones in this sample may be carry-over from other donors' samples.

J is TRBJ2-7 and V is TRBV28; possibly TRBD2 for D (6 bases). CDR3 size: 14 residues. Looked up from germline, CDR1 is MDHEN and CDR2 is SYDVKM. Trimming left V 2 bases short and J 3 bases short, with 11 bases between. The CDR3 DNA is TGTGCCAGCAGTTTAGGGGGGACGTTCTACGAGCAGTACTTC. Its translation is CASSLGGTFYEQYF.

The rearrangement uses TRBV28 and TRBJ2-6; 8 bases line up with TRBD2. Per germline, CDR1 MDHEN and CDR2 SYDVKM. V gave up 7 bases and J gave up 1 base; unmatched junction bases: 9. This CDR3 is 17 amino acids long. As DNA, the CDR3 is TGTGCCAGCAACCCAGCGGGAGTTTTGTCTGGGGCCAACGTCCTGACTTTC. It specifies CASNPAGVLSGANVLTF. Using reference TRBV28 and TRBJ2-6 for the parts outside the CDR3, the full variable domain is DVKVTQSSRYLVKRTGEKVFLECVQDMDHENMFWYRQDPGLGLRLIYFSYDVKMKEKGDIPEGYSVSREKKERFSLILESASTNQTSMYLCASNPAGVLSGANVLTFGAGSRLTVL.

The V gene is TRBV7-2, the J gene TRBJ1-2; 7 positions match TRBD1. The CDR3 contains 15 residues. CDR1 and CDR2 from the germline V gene are SGHTA and FQGNSA. The ends lost 5 bases at V and 6 bases at J; junction bases unmatched: 12. CDR3 DNA sequence: TGTGCCAGCAGCAAATACAGGGGAGTGGGGAATGGCTACACCTTC. Its translation: CASSKYRGVGNGYTF.

This clone showed up just once. The V gene is TRBV2, the J gene TRBJ1-2; tentative D call: TRBD1 (5 bases). Germline V CDR1 and CDR2: SNHLY, FYNNEI. There are 14 residues in the CDR3. V gave up 5 bases and J gave up 4 bases, with 14 bases separating them. The CDR3 reads CASSPRGGSYGYTF. The CDR3 nucleotides are TGTGCCAGCAGTCCCCGCGGGGGGTCCTATGGCTACACCTTC.

A note on this clone: Distinct nucleotide sequences in the sample also encode this CDR3. The chain links TRBV9 to TRBJ1-2; D may be TRBD1 (6 bases). This CDR3 comprises 13 residues. V lost 2 bases and J 2 bases, leaving 7 bases between the germline ends. Germline CDR1 SGDLS, CDR2 YYNGEE. CDR3 protein: CASSVDSNYGYTF. The CDR3 DNA sequence: TGTGCCAGCAGCGTGGACAGCAACTATGGCTACACCTTC.